These T cell receptor beta chains were read from a single sample in a study of Ad26.COV2.S vaccination and SARS-CoV-2 variants. Libraries were prepared by immunoSEQ multiplex PCR; TCRdb keeps only in-frame clonotypes and omits some of them. The repertoire holds 400,000 to 450,000 clones, with more than 80% as singletons. The sample here was peripheral blood, taken in a trial of Ad26.COV2.S vaccine versus placebo. The receptors derive from a person between 18 and 65 years old who received the Ad26.COV2.S COVID-19 vaccine or a placebo. The CDR3 runs from the conserved cysteine through the conserved F or W. A D gene is named only where the DNA matches it firmly. The listing skips clone size in some rows; elsewhere it reads once, few, many or a size class.

d_call | j_call | v_call | clone_size | cdr3_length | cdr3_nt | cdr3_aa
NA | TRBJ2-7 | TRBV6-2/TRBV6-3 | NA | 16 | TGTGCCAGCAGTTATCGGGCGACAGTATTGTCCTACGAGCAGTACTTC | CASSYRATVLSYEQYF
TRBD2 | TRBJ2-2 | TRBV5-4 | NA | 16 | TGTGCCAGCAGGGGGGGACTAGCGTCGAACACCGGGGAGCTGTTTTTT | CASRGGLASNTGELFF
TRBD1 | TRBJ2-7 | TRBV10-3 | NA | 12 | TGTGCCATCCACCAGGGGGCTGGCGAGCAGTACTTC | CAIHQGAGEQYF
TRBD2 | TRBJ2-1 | TRBV7-3 | NA | 16 | TGTGCCAGCAGCAACATGACTAGCGGGATCTACAATGAGCAGTTCTTC | CASSNMTSGIYNEQFF
NA | TRBJ2-2 | TRBV2 | NA | 13 | TGTGCCATAAGGACTGGGAACACCGGGGAGCTGTTTTTT | CAIRTGNTGELFF
NA | TRBJ1-1 | TRBV7-9 | NA | 11 | TGTGCCAGCAGCTTATGGGATGAAGCTTTCTTT | CASSLWDEAFF
NA | TRBJ1-1 | TRBV4-1 | few | 20 | TGCGCCAGCAGCCATTTACGTCCACGAGGGAACCTTATAGGGATCCCTGAAGCTTTCTTT | CASSHLRPRGNLIGIPEAFF
NA | TRBJ1-4 | TRBV11-2 | NA | 15 | TGTGCCAGCAGCCGCGATCAGGGGCTCAATGAAAAACTGTTTTTT | CASSRDQGLNEKLFF
NA | TRBJ1-1 | TRBV18 | NA | 15 | TGTGCCAGCTCACCACCAACGGGACGGAACACTGAAGCTTTCTTT | CASSPPTGRNTEAFF
TRBD1 | TRBJ1-5 | TRBV23-1 | NA | 15 | TGCGCCAGCAGTCAATCGCGGCAGGGGGCCCAGCCCCAGCATTTT | CASSQSRQGAQPQHF
NA | TRBJ1-3 | TRBV30 | NA | 14 | TGTGCCTGGAGTGTAGGGGGATTTGGAAACACCATATATTTT | CAWSVGGFGNTIYF
NA | TRBJ2-3 | TRBV30 | NA | 15 | TGTGCCTGGAGCCCCGGGCGCGGTAGCACAGATACGCAGTATTTT | CAWSPGRGSTDTQYF
TRBD2 | TRBJ2-3 | TRBV7-6 | NA | 17 | TGTGCCAGCAGCCGACCCCGAGTAGCGGGAAGCACAGATACGCAGTATTTT | CASSRPRVAGSTDTQYF
NA | TRBJ2-1 | TRBV4-3 | NA | 13 | TGCGCCAGCAGCCAAGAGGCCTACAATGAGCAGTTCTTC | CASSQEAYNEQFF
NA | TRBJ1-2 | TRBV10-2 | NA | 14 | TGCGCCAGCAGTGAGCTGGCCTACGAGGATGGCTACACCTTC | CASSELAYEDGYTF
TRBD2 | TRBJ2-7 | TRBV27 | NA | 17 | TGTGCCAGCAGTTTAGTACCCGGTAGCGGGAGGGCCGGCGAGCAGTACTTC | CASSLVPGSGRAGEQYF
NA | TRBJ1-1 | TRBV19 | NA | 14 | TGTGCCAGTAGTATTGGGCAGCTGAACACTGAAGCTTTCTTT | CASSIGQLNTEAFF
NA | TRBJ1-2 | TRBV6-2/TRBV6-3 | NA | 14 | TGTGCCAGCAGTTACTCGATATCCGGGGAAGGCTACACCTTC | CASSYSISGEGYTF
NA | TRBJ1-5 | TRBV10-3 | NA | 14 | TGTGCCATCAGTGAGGGAGGGAACGGTCAGCCCCAGCATTTT | CAISEGGNGQPQHF
NA | TRBJ2-2 | TRBV19 | once | 15 | TGTGCCAGTAGTATCCTTGGGGGCTCGACCGGGGAGCTGTTTTTT | CASSILGGSTGELFF
NA | TRBJ2-7 | TRBV15 | few | 14 | TGTGCCACCAGCAGAGGAACGGACTCCTACGAGCAGTACTTC | CATSRGTDSYEQYF
NA | TRBJ1-5 | TRBV7-2 | NA | 14 | TGTGCCAGCAGCTTAGTGGATGGGAATCAGCCCCAGCATTTT | CASSLVDGNQPQHF
NA | TRBJ2-7 | TRBV11-2 | NA | 13 | TGTGCCAGCAGTTTACCCGGAACCTACGAGCAGTACTTC | CASSLPGTYEQYF
NA | TRBJ1-5 | TRBV27 | NA | 13 | TGTGCCAGCAGTTTATCAGAGGATCAGCCCCAGCATTTT | CASSLSEDQPQHF
TRBD1 | TRBJ1-2 | TRBV7-2 | NA | 13 | TGTGCCAGCAGCTCAACTACAGGGGAGGGCTACACCTTC | CASSSTTGEGYTF
NA | TRBJ2-2 | TRBV9 | once | 15 | TGTGCCAGCAGCGTAGGGGTAGGGATCACCGGGGAGCTGTTTTTT | CASSVGVGITGELFF
NA | TRBJ1-2 | TRBV6-1 | NA | 15 | TGTGCCAGCAGTGAAGCTGGGGGGAGTGGATATGGCTACACCTTC | CASSEAGGSGYGYTF
TRBD2 | TRBJ2-7 | TRBV11-1 | NA | 15 | TGTGCCAGCAGCTTATCATTCGCGGGAGCTGACGAGCAGTACTTC | CASSLSFAGADEQYF
TRBD2 | TRBJ2-7 | TRBV6-2/TRBV6-3 | NA | 16 | TGTGCCAGCAGTTCCTTTCCGACGGGGGGACTTCCCGAGCAGTACTTC | CASSSFPTGGLPEQYF
TRBD1 | TRBJ2-2 | TRBV11-2 | NA | 18 | TGTGCCAGCAGCTTACCGCCGGGACAGGGGATCTGGACCGGGGAGCTGTTTTTT | CASSLPPGQGIWTGELFF
NA | TRBJ2-5 | TRBV12-5 | NA | 13 | TGTGCTAGTGGTTTGATGCCAGAAGAGACCCAGTACTTC | CASGLMPEETQYF
NA | TRBJ2-7 | TRBV29-1 | once | 11 | TGCAGCGTCCTCTTATCGGACGAGCAGTACTTC | CSVLLSDEQYF
NA | TRBJ1-3 | TRBV18 | once | 15 | TGTGCCAGCTCACCTGTTCAGGGATCTGGAAACACCATATATTTT | CASSPVQGSGNTIYF
NA | TRBJ2-3 | TRBV6-2/TRBV6-3 | few | 15 | TGTGCCAGCAGTCTTGGGTTTTTTAGCACAGATACGCAGTATTTT | CASSLGFFSTDTQYF
TRBD1 | TRBJ2-5 | TRBV14 | NA | 17 | TGTGCCAGCAGCCCGGACCGGACAGGAACCGGCCAAGAGACCCAGTACTTC | CASSPDRTGTGQETQYF
NA | TRBJ2-1 | TRBV3-1/TRBV3-2 | NA | 15 | TGTGCCAGCAGCCAACGTCAGGGTCTTGACAATGAGCAGTTCTTC | CASSQRQGLDNEQFF
NA | TRBJ1-3 | TRBV2 | NA | 13 | TGTGCCAGCAGTGAGGGCAGCCGAAACACCATATATTTT | CASSEGSRNTIYF
NA | TRBJ2-2 | TRBV11-3 | NA | 18 | TGTGCCAGCAGCAACCACCCATCTGACACGCCTAACACCGGGGAGCTGTTTTTT | CASSNHPSDTPNTGELFF
NA | TRBJ1-6 | TRBV7-2 | NA | 14 | TGTGCCAGCAGCTTAGGTTGGTCGCGCTCACCCCTCCACTTT | CASSLGWSRSPLHF
NA | TRBJ2-1 | TRBV7-6 | once | 13 | TGTGCCAGCAGCCGTGGCTCCTACAATGAGCAGTTCTTC | CASSRGSYNEQFF
NA | TRBJ2-7 | TRBV6-2/TRBV6-3 | NA | 14 | TGTGCCAGCAGTTACCCACAGGGCCCCTACGAGCAGTACTTC | CASSYPQGPYEQYF
TRBD2 | TRBJ2-1 | TRBV19 | NA | 16 | TGTGCCAGTAGTATAGGGGGACTAGCGAACTACAATGAGCAGTTCTTC | CASSIGGLANYNEQFF
NA | TRBJ2-3 | TRBV21-1 | NA | 16 | TGTGCCAGCAGCAAAGGTATTCTAGCGGCCACAGATACGCAGTATTTT | CASSKGILAATDTQYF
TRBD2 | TRBJ2-2 | TRBV11-2 | NA | 17 | TGTGCCAGCAGCCATGGGGTAGCGGGAGATAGGACCGGGGAGCTGTTTTTT | CASSHGVAGDRTGELFF
NA | TRBJ1-5 | TRBV7-2 | NA | 12 | TGTGCCAGCAGCTCACCCGATCAGCCCCAGCATTTT | CASSSPDQPQHF
TRBD2 | TRBJ2-7 | TRBV5-6 | once | 14 | TGTGCCAGCAGGAAAGGAGCGGGAGATCACGAGCAGTACTTC | CASRKGAGDHEQYF
NA | TRBJ2-2 | TRBV7-2 | NA | 15 | TGTGCCAGCAGCTTAGGCCTACCGAACACCGGGGAGCTGTTTTTT | CASSLGLPNTGELFF
TRBD2 | TRBJ2-1 | TRBV6-5 | NA | 13 | TGTGCCAGCAGCACCCTGCTAGCGGGAGGGCCCTTCTTC | CASSTLLAGGPFF
NA | TRBJ2-7 | TRBV18 | NA | 12 | TGTGCCAGCTCACCAGAGGGGTGGGAGCAGTACTTC | CASSPEGWEQYF
NA | TRBJ2-3 | TRBV10-3 | NA | 11 | TGTGCCATCAGGATCACAGATACGCAGTATTTT | CAIRITDTQYF
NA | TRBJ2-7 | TRBV27 | NA | 14 | TGTGCCAGCAGTTTAATGCCCGGGGGAGACGAGCAGTACTTC | CASSLMPGGDEQYF
NA | TRBJ2-1 | TRBV18 | NA | 14 | TGTGCCAGCTCACCGCCAGAGATTGTCAATGAGCAGTTCTTC | CASSPPEIVNEQFF